Presented here are 7 T cell receptor beta chains from one specimen sequenced in a study of cytomegalovirus exposure and HLA in healthy donors. PCR was performed using 60 Vbeta and 13 Jbeta primers. Clones were sequenced by immunoSEQ multiplex PCR, and TCRdb holds only the in-frame ones, with some missing. The table records around 85,000 clones, just under 80% of them present only once. Sequences were obtained from PBMCs. All receptors derive from a man aged 30 to 45 in good health and CMV-seronegative.

The rearrangement links TRBV6-5 to TRBJ2-7; possible D gene TRBD2, 5 bases. The V gene lost 7 bases and the J gene lost 2 bases, with 21 bases spanning the gap. Germline V gene sequence: CDR1 MNHEY, CDR2 SVGAGI. The CDR3 has 16 amino acids. The CDR3 sequence: CASNYAQPDSAYEQYF. As DNA, the CDR3 is TGTGCCAGCAATTATGCGCAGCCGGACTCGGCCTACGAGCAGTACTTC.

V usage is TRBV7-2 and J usage is TRBJ1-6; D might be TRBD1 (5 bases). The CDR3 extends over 15 amino acids. CDR1 and CDR2 (germline): SGHTA, FQGNSA. Trimming cost V 2 bases and J 5 bases, with 10 bases left between them. CDR3 amino acids: CASSLFSGNNSPLHF. In DNA form, the CDR3 reads TGTGCCAGCAGCTTATTTTCAGGGAATAATTCACCCCTCCACTTT.

In this sample, this clone turned up once. The chain combines TRBV7-9 with TRBJ2-7, with TRBD2 identical over 7 bases. The J segment lost 3 bases and the V segment lost 5 bases, leaving 13 bases of the junction unmatched. CDR1 and CDR2 (germline): SEHNR, FQNEAQ (reference sequence). This CDR3 has 16 residues. The CDR3 region has the DNA TGTGCCAGCAGCCCTGGGTCGGGGAGGGTAAGCTACGAGCAGTACTTC. Protein product: CASSPGSGRVSYEQYF.

CDR3 sequence reads: CASRSGGYSYEQYF. As DNA, the CDR3 is TGTGCCAGCAGGAGCGGGGGGTACTCCTACGAGCAGTACTTC. The genes are TRBV6-5 and TRBJ2-7; 9 nucleotides align to TRBD2. The V and J ends lost 6 bases and 0 bases, in that order; junction bases with no gene match: 3. This CDR3 contains 14 residues. CDR1 is MNHEY and CDR2 is SVGAGI in the germline V gene.

The chain combines TRBV18 with TRBJ2-7; possible D gene TRBD1, 6 bases. The germline V gene encodes CDR1 KGHSH and CDR2 LQKENI. This CDR3 is built from 13 residues. V was clipped by 3 bases and J by 5 bases, with 11 bases between them. The CDR3 loop reads CASSPIQGNEQYF. CDR3 DNA sequence: TGTGCCAGCTCACCTATCCAGGGGAACGAGCAGTACTTC.

This chain joins TRBV7-2 and TRBJ1-2; D ambiguous. The CDR3 contains 13 residues. The V end was cut by 5 bases, the J end by 1 base, with 8 bases between. Germline V gene lookup returns CDR1 SGHTA and CDR2 FQGNSA. CDR3 protein: CASSVRVNYGYTF. Written as DNA, the CDR3 is TGTGCCAGCAGCGTGCGGGTTAACTATGGCTACACCTTC.

V is TRBV6-5 and J is TRBJ1-2, with 7 bases matching TRBD1. V gave up 4 bases and J gave up 3 bases; unmatched junction bases: 5. This CDR3 contains 14 residues. Germline V gene sequence: CDR1 MNHEY, CDR2 SVGAGI. The CDR3: CASSSRQGHYGYTF. The CDR3 bases are TGTGCCAGCAGTTCACGACAGGGACACTATGGCTACACCTTC.